This is a list of T cell receptor beta chains from one sample in a study of T-cell memory formation after mild COVID-19. TCRdb used MiXCR to reprocess the 5' RACE reads, holding one entry per CDR3 protein. The sample has hundreds of thousands of distinct CDR3 sequences, around 27% seen once; the top ten hold 13%. The sample was PBMCs or a T cell subset sorted from them (not recorded which). The receptor source for this set is an adult woman who had mild COVID-19 (a few samples of this study predate the infection). Cell type and time point are not known. CDR3s include the opening cysteine and the closing phenylalanine or tryptophan. Fields, in order: CDR3 protein, CDR3 DNA, clone size, V gene, D gene, J gene. The D gene is left open where the match is weak. Part of the rows lack a size; the others show once, few, many or a class for expanded clones.

CDR3aa: CASSWTGEPSYEQYF
CDR3nt: TGTGCCAGCAGCTGGACAGGGGAACCGAGCTACGAGCAGTACTTC
abundance: -
v_gene: TRBV7-9
d_gene: TRBD1
j_gene: TRBJ2-7

CDR3aa: CASSLAGAAGQPQHF
CDR3nt: TGTGCCAGCAGCTTGGCCGGGGCAGCCGGACAGCCCCAGCATTTT
abundance: many
v_gene: TRBV5-8
d_gene: -
j_gene: TRBJ1-5

CDR3aa: CASSAGLAGVEQFF
CDR3nt: TGTGCCAGCAGCGCGGGACTAGCGGGAGTCGAGCAGTTCTTC
abundance: -
v_gene: TRBV9
d_gene: TRBD2
j_gene: TRBJ2-1

CDR3aa: CASRFGEVDTEAFF
CDR3nt: TGTGCCAGCAGATTCGGGGAGGTAGACACTGAAGCTTTCTTT
abundance: -
v_gene: TRBV12-3/TRBV12-4
d_gene: -
j_gene: TRBJ1-1

CDR3aa: CASSPGLSSYNEQFF
CDR3nt: TGTGCCAGCAGCCCGGGACTCAGCTCCTACAATGAGCAGTTCTTC
abundance: -
v_gene: TRBV5-5
d_gene: -
j_gene: TRBJ2-1

CDR3aa: CSARLTGGNYGYTF
CDR3nt: TGCAGTGCTAGGCTGACAGGGGGGAACTATGGCTACACCTTC
abundance: few
v_gene: TRBV20-1
d_gene: TRBD1
j_gene: TRBJ1-2

CDR3aa: CATSISGTEAFF
CDR3nt: TGTGCCACCAGCATTTCGGGGACTGAAGCTTTCTTT
abundance: -
v_gene: TRBV15
d_gene: -
j_gene: TRBJ1-1

CDR3aa: CASSEQGWGETQYF
CDR3nt: TGTGCCAGCAGCGAACAGGGATGGGGTGAGACCCAGTACTTC
abundance: -
v_gene: TRBV7-9
d_gene: -
j_gene: TRBJ2-5

CDR3aa: CASGPAAGVQFF
CDR3nt: TGTGCTAGTGGTCCCGCTGCGGGAGTGCAGTTCTTC
abundance: -
v_gene: TRBV12-5
d_gene: TRBD2
j_gene: TRBJ2-1

CDR3aa: CASSQDIGVIRYTF
CDR3nt: TGCGCCAGCAGCCAAGATATTGGGGTTATTCGCTACACCTTC
abundance: few
v_gene: TRBV4-3
d_gene: -
j_gene: TRBJ1-2

CDR3aa: CASSAGDTQYF
CDR3nt: TGCGCCAGCAGCGCCGGGGATACGCAGTATTTT
abundance: few
v_gene: TRBV5-1
d_gene: -
j_gene: TRBJ2-3

CDR3aa: CACPTGANTGELFF
CDR3nt: TGTGCCTGCCCCACAGGGGCGAACACCGGGGAGCTGTTTTTT
abundance: -
v_gene: TRBV30
d_gene: TRBD1
j_gene: TRBJ2-2

CDR3aa: CASSFLQGSEQYF
CDR3nt: TGTGCCAGCAGCTTTCTCCAGGGGAGCGAGCAGTACTTC
abundance: few
v_gene: TRBV7-3
d_gene: -
j_gene: TRBJ2-7

CDR3aa: CASSVMGADTGELFF
CDR3nt: TGCGCCAGCAGCGTAATGGGGGCGGACACCGGGGAGCTGTTTTTT
abundance: few
v_gene: TRBV5-1
d_gene: -
j_gene: TRBJ2-2

CDR3aa: CASQTSGDNEQFF
CDR3nt: TGTGCCAGCCAGACTAGCGGGGACAATGAGCAGTTCTTC
abundance: -
v_gene: TRBV7-9
d_gene: TRBD2
j_gene: TRBJ2-1

CDR3aa: CASSPAGGQGTDTQYF
CDR3nt: TGTGCCAGCAGCCCTGCAGGGGGACAGGGCACAGATACGCAGTATTTT
abundance: few
v_gene: TRBV7-9
d_gene: TRBD1
j_gene: TRBJ2-3

CDR3aa: CATSRDRTGRITGELFF
CDR3nt: TGTGCCACCAGCAGAGATCGAACGGGGCGGATCACCGGGGAGCTGTTTTTT
abundance: -
v_gene: TRBV15
d_gene: -
j_gene: TRBJ2-2

CDR3aa: CASSLDLGIQYF
CDR3nt: TGTGCCAGCAGCTTAGACTTGGGGATTCAGTACTTC
abundance: -
v_gene: TRBV11-3
d_gene: -
j_gene: TRBJ2-4

CDR3aa: CASSPGGTYGYTF
CDR3nt: TGTGCCAGCTCCCCAGGGGGCACCTATGGCTACACCTTC
abundance: -
v_gene: TRBV18
d_gene: TRBD1
j_gene: TRBJ1-2

CDR3aa: CASSVRLTSGVQQFF
CDR3nt: TGCGCCAGCAGCGTTCGCCTGACTAGCGGGGTGCAGCAGTTCTTC
abundance: -
v_gene: TRBV4-1
d_gene: TRBD2
j_gene: TRBJ2-1

CDR3aa: CSARGVTDTQYF
CDR3nt: TGCAGTGCTAGGGGGGTCACAGATACGCAGTATTTT
abundance: -
v_gene: TRBV20-1
d_gene: -
j_gene: TRBJ2-3

CDR3aa: CASSQESAVLRSGNTIYF
CDR3nt: TGTGCCAGCAGCCAAGAATCGGCCGTCCTAAGGTCTGGAAACACCATATATTTT
abundance: few
v_gene: TRBV4-2
d_gene: -
j_gene: TRBJ1-3

CDR3aa: CASSSLGGAMMAGELFF
CDR3nt: TGTGCCAGCAGCTCCTTAGGGGGGGCGATGATGGCCGGGGAGCTGTTTTTT
abundance: few
v_gene: TRBV7-2
d_gene: -
j_gene: TRBJ2-2

CDR3aa: CATSDLHDMAPMNTEAFF
CDR3nt: TGTGCCACCAGTGATTTGCATGATATGGCCCCTATGAACACTGAAGCTTTCTTT
abundance: -
v_gene: TRBV24-1
d_gene: -
j_gene: TRBJ1-1

CDR3aa: CASSNGALGYTF
CDR3nt: TGTGCCAGCAGTAATGGGGCCCTTGGCTACACCTTC
abundance: -
v_gene: TRBV7-2
d_gene: -
j_gene: TRBJ1-2

CDR3aa: CSAEPATDRESYNEQFF
CDR3nt: TGCAGTGCTGAACCGGCCACGGACAGGGAGAGCTACAATGAGCAGTTCTTC
abundance: -
v_gene: TRBV20-1
d_gene: TRBD1
j_gene: TRBJ2-1

CDR3aa: CASSKREMNTEAFF
CDR3nt: TGTGCCAGCAGCAAACGAGAGATGAACACTGAAGCTTTCTTT
abundance: -
v_gene: TRBV11-2
d_gene: -
j_gene: TRBJ1-1

CDR3aa: CASSEYKGASYNEQFF
CDR3nt: TGTGCCAGCAGTGAATATAAGGGGGCTTCCTACAATGAGCAGTTCTTC
abundance: few
v_gene: TRBV2
d_gene: TRBD1
j_gene: TRBJ2-1

CDR3aa: CASSPNPREGGETQYF
CDR3nt: TGTGCCAGCAGCCCTAACCCCCGGGAGGGAGGAGAGACCCAGTACTTC
abundance: -
v_gene: TRBV5-4
d_gene: TRBD2
j_gene: TRBJ2-5

CDR3aa: CASSQRLSEDTEAFF
CDR3nt: TGCGCCAGCAGCCAAAGGCTGTCCGAAGACACTGAAGCTTTCTTT
abundance: -
v_gene: TRBV4-1
d_gene: -
j_gene: TRBJ1-1

CDR3aa: CASSPRRNTEAFF
CDR3nt: TGTGCCAGCAGTCCTAGACGAAACACTGAAGCTTTCTTT
abundance: few
v_gene: TRBV12-3/TRBV12-4
d_gene: -
j_gene: TRBJ1-1

CDR3aa: CSARSIGTSGREVYSYEQYF
CDR3nt: TGCAGTGCTAGATCTATAGGGACTAGCGGGAGGGAGGTGTACTCCTACGAGCAGTACTTC
abundance: -
v_gene: TRBV20-1
d_gene: TRBD2
j_gene: TRBJ2-7

CDR3aa: CASTTYRGHTEAFF
CDR3nt: TGTGCCAGCACTACCTACAGGGGGCACACTGAAGCTTTCTTT
abundance: -
v_gene: TRBV7-2
d_gene: TRBD1
j_gene: TRBJ1-1

CDR3aa: CASSQVGGLHYEQYF
CDR3nt: TGCGCCAGCAGCCAAGTGGGGGGACTCCACTACGAGCAGTACTTC
abundance: few
v_gene: TRBV4-3
d_gene: -
j_gene: TRBJ2-7

CDR3aa: CASSFGGKLFF
CDR3nt: TGTGCCAGCAGCTTTGGGGGTAAACTGTTTTTT
abundance: -
v_gene: TRBV5-6
d_gene: -
j_gene: TRBJ1-4

CDR3aa: CASSLYGLAGRDEQFF
CDR3nt: TGTGCCAGCAGCCTTTACGGACTAGCGGGAAGGGATGAGCAGTTCTTC
abundance: -
v_gene: TRBV14
d_gene: TRBD2
j_gene: TRBJ2-1

CDR3aa: CASSQAQGLVEQFF
CDR3nt: TGTGCCAGCAGCCAGGCACAAGGGCTCGTGGAGCAGTTCTTC
abundance: -
v_gene: TRBV4-2
d_gene: -
j_gene: TRBJ2-1

CDR3aa: CAISLSGLAGNEQFF
CDR3nt: TGTGCCATCAGTCTTTCGGGACTAGCGGGTAATGAGCAGTTCTTC
abundance: once
v_gene: TRBV10-3
d_gene: TRBD2
j_gene: TRBJ2-1